These 4 T cell receptor beta chains came from one sample sequenced in a study of blood T cell repertoires in COVID-19. Data came from immunoSEQ multiplex PCR; TCRdb stores just in-frame clones and leaves some out. The sample consists of about 38,000 clones, 84% of them appearing once. The sequenced sample was peripheral blood. These receptors were taken from a man in his sixties with COVID-19, enrolled during active disease.

The V gene is TRBV2, the J gene TRBJ2-3; D possibly corresponds to TRBD2 (6 bases). The CDR3 has 12 residues. V gave up 3 bases and J gave up 5 bases, with 6 bases separating them. Germline CDR1 SNHLY, CDR2 FYNNEI. CDR3 DNA: TGTGCCAGCAGTGAGGGGGGAGATACGCAGTATTTT. It codes for CASSEGGDTQYF.

As concerns this clone: The sample has other DNA sequences that encode this CDR3 too. The chain has TRBV12-3 or TRBV12-4 and TRBJ1-2; D is possibly TRBD1 (6 bases). Between the trimmed V and J ends, which lost 5 bases and 4 bases, there was a span of 8 bases. The CDR3 totals 12 residues. The chain's CDR3 is CASSQGRYGYTF. The CDR3 DNA follows: TGTGCCAGCAGTCAGGGGCGCTATGGCTACACCTTC.

V and J are TRBV4-2 and TRBJ1-1; no clear D gene. CDR3 length: 15 amino acids. The ends were cut back, 3 bases at V and 0 bases at J, with 11 bases in the middle. Germline assignment: CDR1 LGHNA and CDR2 YNFKEQ. CDR3 DNA: TGTGCCAGCAGCCACGTGGGAGGGATGAACACTGAAGCTTTCTTT. It is translated as CASSHVGGMNTEAFF.

This clone was recorded once. This chain links TRBV18 with TRBJ2-1; D might be TRBD1 (7 bases). The CDR3 is 16 amino acids. Germline values: CDR1 KGHSH, CDR2 LQKENI. Trimming removed 3 bases at V and 6 bases at J, with 18 bases between. The CDR3 nucleotides are TGTGCCAGCTCACCTCGAACACAGGGGAGGACCAATGAGCAGTTCTTC. Protein: CASSPRTQGRTNEQFF.